This record covers a single TCR beta chain. This clonotype occurred many times. The antigen it recognizes is unknown. Nothing much larger sits one base from this clone, and base qualities are not available. This sample is part of a study of lung T cells in sarcoidosis with Löfgren's syndrome (dated by TCRdb to the late 2010s). About the investigation overall: Sarcoidosis was described as a granulomatous, mainly pulmonary disease marked by CD4+ T cell accumulation in bronchoalveolar lavage fluid. The repertoire analyses were focused on Lofgren's syndrome patients.

The listed sequencing device is Illumina MiSeq. The public reads were reprocessed in TCRdb via fastp at Q25 and MiXCR, keeping in-frame beta chains. Identical CDR3 proteins give one entry, which carries the most common genes and DNA. Within this sample are roughly 63,000 distinct CDR3 sequences, with approximately 22% of them counted one time only. Clones ranked in the top ten supply about 2% of the sample. On the study overall, not on this receptor specifically: Recognition of a sarcoidosis-associated antigen was merely suggested, with the antigen itself still putative and unidentified. Compared with control subjects, Lofgren's syndrome patients reportedly showed the greatest expansion in the V gene segments TRAV12-1 and TRBV2. Sharing of TRAV12-1 and TRBV2 CDR3 motifs among multiple Lofgren's syndrome patients was reported, suggesting public CD4+ TCR repertoires. When alphabeta pairing was analyzed, TRAV12-1 tended to pair preferentially with TRBV2, and the resulting paired TCRs displayed CDR3 homology.

V and J lose 6 bases and 7 bases, and a span of 19 bases separates them. Sequences SGHAT (CDR1) and FQNNGV (CDR2) are obtained from the germline V gene. Counted from cysteine to phenylalanine, this CDR3 has 15 amino acids. The CDR3 DNA has 45 bases and is translated from base 1. This sequence was found in a human donor with sarcoidosis (Löfgren's syndrome or another form), or a control subject (not recorded which). The sequence is built from TRBV11-2 and TRBJ2-1; the D gene cannot be resolved reliably. The sample comprised CD4+ T cells from PBMCs. The bases read TGTGCCAGCAGTCTCAACCCGGGCCGTGGAAATGAGCAGTTCTTC. Translated, this is CASSLNPGRGNEQFF.